In its sample, the clone carrying this T cell receptor (beta chain) was seen a few times. The antigen remains undetermined. The sample originates from a study of CD8 T cells in ankylosing spondylitis. Study-level results: Reports of some motif variants in reactive arthritis synovial fluid and blood predate this one. Disease-linked clones proved CD8+ and comparatively uncommon in peripheral blood. Characteristic, it appeared, of ankylosing spondylitis blood was a TCR beta motif of about eight highly homologous variants. Matched synovial fluid from ankylosing spondylitis patients was reported to be enriched for disease-linked clones.

Molecular-barcoded quantitative 5'-RACE produced these TCR beta libraries. TCRdb called the 5' RACE reads again in MiXCR, with one record for every CDR3 protein. The sample comprises 350,000 to 450,000 distinct CDR3 sequences, 25% to 30% of which are singletons, and roughly 1% rests with the top ten. The source is a male donor with ankylosing spondylitis. Sequencing was performed on blood, either unsorted or a sorted T cell fraction (not recorded which).

CDR3 nucleotide sequence: TGTGCCAGCAGTAAACTAGCGGGAGAGAACACCGGGGAGCTGTTTTTT. It yields the protein CASSKLAGENTGELFF. V is TRBV28 and J is TRBJ2-2; 11 nucleotides align to TRBD2. This CDR3 is 16 amino acids long. Germline V gene data show CDR1 as MDHEN and CDR2 as SYDVKM. V lost 5 bases, J lost 1 base, and 3 bases stayed unmatched.